Following are 22 T cell receptor beta chains from one sample sequenced in a study of shared clonotypes between healthy human individuals. The table came from immunoSEQ multiplex PCR; TCRdb's copy has only in-frame clones and leaves some out. This sample has about 2.1 million clones, with 90% to 95% found just once. Naive CD8 cells lacked CD45RO, underwent positive selection for CCR7 and left out terminally differentiated effector memory CD45RA+ cells. The sequencing sample was made of naive CD8+ T cells from PBMCs. The origin of the receptors is a man in his late teens or twenties in good health. Some clones in this sample may be carry-over from other donors' samples.

V usage is TRBV27 and J usage is TRBJ2-1; possibly TRBD1 for D (6 bases). The length of the CDR3 is 14 residues. The V end lost 8 bases, the J end lost 2 bases, and 13 bases lay between the germline ends. Germline values: CDR1 MNHEY, CDR2 SMNVEV (reference sequence). CDR3 coding DNA: TGTGCCAGCGAAGGCAGGGGCGCCTACAATGAGCAGTTCTTC. Residues: CASEGRGAYNEQFF.

This chain links TRBV9 with TRBJ1-5; D is possibly TRBD1 (5 bases). Germline V gives CDR1 SGDLS, CDR2 YYNGEE. CDR3 length: 11 residues. Trimming pared 7 bases from V and 6 bases from J, leaving 8 bases between. CDR3 region: CASGTSQPQHF. The CDR3 bases are TGTGCCAGCGGGACCTCTCAGCCCCAGCATTTT.

This chain uses TRBV4-2 with TRBJ2-7; D might be TRBD2 (5 bases). Trimming removed 0 bases at V and 2 bases at J, with 14 bases between. This CDR3 is built from 16 residues. Germline CDR1 is LGHNA and CDR2 is YNFKEQ. The CDR3 reads CASSQDPSGKTYEQYF. CDR3 sequence (DNA): TGTGCCAGCAGCCAAGATCCCAGCGGAAAGACCTACGAGCAGTACTTC.

This clone has a handful of counts. Other DNA sequences in the sample encode the same CDR3. This chain uses TRBV27 with TRBJ1-1; no reliable D call. The germline V gene encodes CDR1 MNHEY and CDR2 SMNVEV (reference sequence). The ends were cut back, 4 bases at V and 0 bases at J, with 3 bases in the middle. CDR3 length equals 12 residues. The CDR3 spells CASSSMNTEAFF. CDR3 DNA: TGTGCCAGCAGTTCGATGAACACTGAAGCTTTCTTT.

The rearrangement uses TRBV7-3 and TRBJ2-1, with D perhaps TRBD1 or TRBD2 (5 bases each). CDR1 is SGHTA, CDR2 FQGTGA, per germline. Trimming removed 5 bases from V and 6 bases from J, with 17 bases in between. CDR3 length equals 15 residues. The CDR3, as DNA: TGTGCCAGCAGCCCAGCGGCAGGGACCGGCAATGAGCAGTTCTTC. Translated, it gives CASSPAAGTGNEQFF.

The chain employs TRBV7-3 and TRBJ2-1; 7 bases align to TRBD1. Germline V lookup: CDR1 SGHTA, CDR2 FQGTGA. V was pared by 4 bases and J by 0 bases, with 3 bases of the junction left unmatched. The CDR3 extends over 15 amino acids. This CDR3 reads CASSSPGGSYNEQFF. Here the CDR3 DNA reads TGTGCCAGCAGCTCCCCAGGGGGCTCCTACAATGAGCAGTTCTTC. The full variable domain, rest sourced from reference TRBV7-3 and TRBJ2-1, is GAGVSQTPSNKVTEKGKYVELRCDPISGHTALYWYRQSLGQGPEFLIYFQGTGAADDSGLPNDRFFAVRPEGSVSTLKIQRTERGDSAVYLCASSSPGGSYNEQFFGPGTRLTVL.

The chain combines TRBV6-5 with TRBJ1-3; 7 bases map to TRBD1. Germline V gene data show CDR1 as MNHEY and CDR2 as SVGAGI. V was pared by 3 bases and J by 9 bases, with 2 bases of the junction left unmatched. The CDR3 is made up of 12 amino acids. The DNA of the CDR3 is TGTGCCAGCAGTTATGCAGGGGGCACCATATATTTT. This sequence encodes CASSYAGGTIYF.

V is TRBV6-6 and J is TRBJ1-3, with unresolved D. Between the trimmed V and J ends, which lost 4 bases and 1 base, there was a span of 11 bases. Germline values: CDR1 MNHNY, CDR2 SVGAGI (reference sequence). This CDR3 contains 15 residues. The CDR3 loop reads CASSSPWASGNTIYF. CDR3 DNA sequence: TGTGCCAGCAGTTCCCCTTGGGCTTCTGGAAACACCATATATTTT.

This chain links TRBV5-6 with TRBJ1-2; D unresolved. Germline values: CDR1 SGHDT, CDR2 YYEEEE. This CDR3 comprises 15 residues. Trimming took 0 bases from V and 3 from J, leaving 12 bases between them. CDR3 nucleotide sequence: TGTGCCAGCAGCTTGGTAGGGCAGAACCACTATGGCTACACCTTC. Translation: CASSLVGQNHYGYTF.

The chain joins TRBV2 to TRBJ2-1; 11 bases are a match to TRBD2. Germline-derived CDR1 and CDR2 are SNHLY and FYNNEI. This CDR3 is built from 15 residues. The junction had 9 bases not matched to a gene; V was cut back by 6 bases and J by 8 bases. The CDR3 reads CASSETSGSFYEQFF. The CDR3 coding sequence is TGTGCCAGCAGCGAAACTAGCGGGAGTTTCTATGAGCAGTTCTTC.

The chain links TRBV6-1 to TRBJ2-1; a weak D match, TRBD2 (5 bases). CDR3 length: 10 residues. The germline CDR1 and CDR2 sequences are MNHNS and SASEGT. CDR3 sequence: CGTVGNEQFF. The CDR3 bases are TGTGGGACTGTGGGGAATGAGCAGTTCTTC.

The chain couples TRBV5-6 to TRBJ2-7, with 8 bases lining up with TRBD1. This CDR3 region has 13 residues. CDR1 is SGHDT, CDR2 YYEEEE, per germline. V lost 9 bases, J lost 3 bases, and 8 bases stayed unmatched. The CDR3 is CATTGQALYEQYF. Here the CDR3 DNA reads TGTGCCACCACGGGACAGGCCCTCTACGAGCAGTACTTC.

There are a few counts of this clone. This sample includes further DNA sequences coding for the same CDR3. J is TRBJ1-1 and V is TRBV9; no clear D gene. CDR3 size: 14 residues. The V gene lost 0 bases and the J gene lost 1 base, with 7 bases spanning the gap. Germline assignment: CDR1 SGDLS and CDR2 YYNGEE. The CDR3 nucleotides are TGTGCCAGCAGCGTAGACCGGGGGAACACTGAAGCTTTCTTT. This translates into CASSVDRGNTEAFF.

The chain combines TRBV5-1 with TRBJ2-5; the D is unclear. Per the germline V gene, CDR1 is SGHRS and CDR2 is YFSETQ. The CDR3 covers 14 residues. V was cut by 1 base and J by 1 base, with 8 bases left in between. The CDR3 spells CASSLTRSQETQYF. In nucleotides, the CDR3 is TGCGCCAGCAGCTTGACCCGGTCCCAAGAGACCCAGTACTTC.

The V call is TRBV11-2, the J call TRBJ2-1, with TRBD2 matching over 11 bases. This CDR3 spans 17 amino acids. The germline gives CDR1 SGHAT, CDR2 FQNNGV. Trimming cost V 4 bases and J 0 bases; bases outside gene matches: 5. The chain's CDR3 is CASSSRTSGYSYNEQFF. The CDR3 coding sequence is TGTGCCAGCAGCTCCAGGACTAGCGGGTACTCCTACAATGAGCAGTTCTTC.

This sequence joins TRBV27 and TRBJ2-3, with a possible D match to TRBD1 (6 bases). Trimming took 6 bases from V and 5 from J, leaving 18 bases between them. CDR1 is MNHEY, CDR2 SMNVEV, per germline (reference sequence). This CDR3 has 15 residues. CDR3 sequence: CASRSYQGIQDTQYF. The CDR3 coding sequence is TGTGCCAGCAGATCATACCAGGGGATACAAGATACGCAGTATTTT.

The chain joins TRBV4-1 to TRBJ2-7; no firm D call. The germline V and J ends were trimmed by 0 bases and 3 bases, with 15 bases remaining between them. Germline V gene sequence: CDR1 MGHRA, CDR2 YSYEKL. CDR3 size: 16 residues. CDR3 DNA sequence: TGCGCCAGCAGCCAAGATGACTTGTCGAGGTTCTACGAGCAGTACTTC. Translation: CASSQDDLSRFYEQYF.

V usage is TRBV4-1 and J usage is TRBJ2-7; D unresolved. The CDR3 covers 14 residues. Germline CDR1 MGHRA, CDR2 YSYEKL. The V gene lost 3 bases and the J gene lost 0 bases, with 9 bases spanning the gap. The CDR3 reads CASSQAVASYEQYF. For the CDR3, the DNA is TGCGCCAGCAGCCAGGCCGTGGCCTCCTACGAGCAGTACTTC.

V gene TRBV7-8 combines with J gene TRBJ2-5, with 9 bases identical to TRBD1. The end of the DNA fits TRBJ2-7 better, so the J call may be wrong. Germline CDR1 and CDR2: SGHVS and FQNEAQ. CDR3 length: 15 amino acids. The CDR3 DNA follows: TGTGCCAGCAGCTCCGGGACAGGGTATTTCTACGAGCAGTACTTC. Translated: CASSSGTGYFYEQYF.

The DNA for the CDR3 is TGTGCCAGCAGCATACGAAACGAGGGGGACTATGGCTACACCTTC. It specifies CASSIRNEGDYGYTF. The chain recombines TRBV9 with TRBJ1-2; D is perhaps TRBD1 (6 bases). Trimming removed 4 bases from V and 3 bases from J, with 16 bases in between. Germline V CDR1 and CDR2: SGDLS, YYNGEE. This CDR3 contains 15 residues.

This chain connects TRBV7-9 to TRBJ1-4, with D possibly matching TRBD1 (6 bases). Between the trimmed V and J ends, which lost 4 bases and 2 bases, there was a span of 14 bases. Germline V gene data show CDR1 as SEHNR and CDR2 as FQNEAQ (reference sequence). This CDR3 has 16 amino acids. This chain's CDR3 is CASSSRGEATNEKLFF. The CDR3 DNA sequence: TGTGCCAGCAGCTCCAGGGGTGAGGCGACTAATGAAAAACTGTTTTTT.

The chain recombines TRBV5-6 with TRBJ2-2; 10 bases are a match to TRBD1. Unmatched junction bases numbered 1, after V lost 3 bases and J lost 2 bases. CDR3 length: 15 amino acids. The germline V gene has CDR1 SGHDT and CDR2 YYEEEE. The CDR3 loop reads CASSWDRGNTGELFF. The DNA of the CDR3 is TGTGCCAGCAGCTGGGACAGGGGTAACACCGGGGAGCTGTTTTTT.